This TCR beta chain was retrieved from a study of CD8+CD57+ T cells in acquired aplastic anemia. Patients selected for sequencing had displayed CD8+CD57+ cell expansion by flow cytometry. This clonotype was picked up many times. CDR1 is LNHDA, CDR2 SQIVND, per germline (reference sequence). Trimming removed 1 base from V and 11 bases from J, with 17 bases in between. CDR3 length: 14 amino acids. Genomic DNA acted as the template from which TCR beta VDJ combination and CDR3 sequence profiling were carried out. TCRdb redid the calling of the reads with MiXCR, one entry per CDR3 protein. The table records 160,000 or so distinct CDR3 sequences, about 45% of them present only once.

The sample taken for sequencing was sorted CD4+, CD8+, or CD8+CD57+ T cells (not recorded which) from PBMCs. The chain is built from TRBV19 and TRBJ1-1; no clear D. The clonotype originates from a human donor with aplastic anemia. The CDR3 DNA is TGTGCCAGTAGTATAGCTGTACGGCATGGTGAGGCTTTCTTT. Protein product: CASSIAVRHGEAFF. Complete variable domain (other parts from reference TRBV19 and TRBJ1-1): DGGITQSPKYLFRKEGQNVTLSCEQNLNHDAMYWYRQDPGQGLRLIYYSQIVNDFQKGDIAEGYSVSREKKESFPLTVTSAQKNPTAFYLCASSIAVRHGEAFFGQGTRLTVV.